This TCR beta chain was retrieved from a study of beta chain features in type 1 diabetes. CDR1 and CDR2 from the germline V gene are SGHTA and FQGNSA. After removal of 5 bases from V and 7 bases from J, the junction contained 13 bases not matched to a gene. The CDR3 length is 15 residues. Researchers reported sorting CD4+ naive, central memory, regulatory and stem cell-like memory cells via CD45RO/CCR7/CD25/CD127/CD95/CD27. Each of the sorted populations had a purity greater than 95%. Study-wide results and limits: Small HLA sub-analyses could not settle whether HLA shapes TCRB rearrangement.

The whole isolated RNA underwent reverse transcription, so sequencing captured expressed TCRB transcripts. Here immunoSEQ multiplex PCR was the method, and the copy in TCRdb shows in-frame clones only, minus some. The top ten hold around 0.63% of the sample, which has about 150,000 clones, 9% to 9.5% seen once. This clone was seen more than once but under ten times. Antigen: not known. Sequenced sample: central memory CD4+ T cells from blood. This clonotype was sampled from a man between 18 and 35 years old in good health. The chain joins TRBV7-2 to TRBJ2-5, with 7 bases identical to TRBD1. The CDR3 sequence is CASSPTGRYKGTQYF. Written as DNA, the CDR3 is TGTGCCAGCAGCCCGACAGGGCGCTATAAGGGGACCCAGTACTTC. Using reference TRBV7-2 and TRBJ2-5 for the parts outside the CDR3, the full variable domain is GAGVSQSPSNKVTEKGKDVELRCDPISGHTALYWYRQSLGQGLEFLIYFQGNSAPDKSGLPSDRFSAERTGGSVSTLTIQRTQQEDSAVYLCASSPTGRYKGTQYFGPGTRLLVL.